The 31 T cell receptor beta chains listed next were all sequenced from one sample in a study of CD4 T cells in relation to SARS-CoV-2 and coronaviruses. Before the COVID-19 pandemic, during about 2011-2019, CD4+ T cells were taken from unexposed donors. The cells were cultured for around ten days before CD4+ T cells were isolated. Their antigen targets remain unknown. Only in-frame clones appear in the TCRdb table, and some are missing; sequencing was by immunoSEQ multiplex PCR. The table records under 30,000 clones, about two thirds of them present only once. Material: CD4+ T cells from PBMCs, cultured in vitro. The receptors stem from a human donor in good health.

This chain joins TRBV5-1 and TRBJ2-5; 7 bases line up with TRBD1. Trimming took 4 bases from V and 2 from J; bases not matched to a gene: 5. The CDR3 is made up of 14 amino acids. CDR1 SGHRS and CDR2 YFSETQ come from the germline V gene. This CDR3 reads CASSDRVYQETQYF. The CDR3 DNA follows: TGCGCCAGCAGCGACAGGGTGTATCAAGAGACCCAGTACTTC. Combining the CDR3 with reference TRBV5-1 and TRBJ2-5 gives the whole variable domain KAGVTQTPRYLIKTRGQQVTLSCSPISGHRSVSWYQQTPGQGLQFLFEYFSETQRNKGNFPGRFSGRQFSNSRSEMNVSTLELGDSALYLCASSDRVYQETQYFGPGTRLLVL.

V and J are TRBV11-2 and TRBJ1-2; D gene uncertain. Germline V gene data show CDR1 as SGHAT and CDR2 as FQNNGV. CDR3 size: 12 residues. V was shortened by 0 bases and J by 7 bases, with 6 bases between the two germline ends. DNA of the CDR3: TGTGCCAGCAGCTTAGAAGGGTCTGGCTACACCTTC. Its translation is CASSLEGSGYTF.

The chain is built from TRBV6-1 and TRBJ2-5; 9 bases are a match to TRBD2. The CDR3 covers 17 residues. Germline V CDR1 and CDR2: MNHNS, SASEGT. J lost 7 bases, V lost 2 bases, and 14 bases had no gene match. The CDR3 bases are TGTGCCAGCAGTGAATACGGTATAGCGGGGGACCGTGGGACCCAGTACTTC. Translating gives CASSEYGIAGDRGTQYF.

The rearrangement links TRBV7-2 to TRBJ2-1; 10 bases are a match to TRBD1. This CDR3 comprises 15 residues. V lost 5 bases and J lost 1; bases outside the gene matches: 2. Per the germline V gene, CDR1 is SGHTA and CDR2 is FQGNSA. The CDR3 region has the DNA TGTGCCAGCAGCGTGGGACAGGGGTCCTACAATGAGCAGTTCTTC. Protein product: CASSVGQGSYNEQFF. The whole variable domain, filled in from reference TRBV7-2 and TRBJ2-1, reads GAGVSQSPSNKVTEKGKDVELRCDPISGHTALYWYRQSLGQGLEFLIYFQGNSAPDKSGLPSDRFSAERTGGSVSTLTIQRTQQEDSAVYLCASSVGQGSYNEQFFGPGTRLTVL.

The rearrangement links TRBV2 to TRBJ1-2, with TRBD1 identical over 7 bases. The junction had 9 bases not matched to a gene; V was cut back by 4 bases and J by 4 bases. CDR3 length equals 15 residues. Germline V lookup: CDR1 SNHLY, CDR2 FYNNEI. CDR3 DNA sequence: TGTGCCAGCAGTGCGTTCCAGGGGGGATCCTATGGCTACACCTTC. It yields the protein CASSAFQGGSYGYTF.

The chain joins TRBV3-1 (or the pseudogene TRBV3-2) to TRBJ1-1; the D gene is possibly TRBD1 (5 bases). This CDR3 spans 14 amino acids. The V gene's germline CDR1 is LGHDT and CDR2 YNNKEL (reference sequence). V was pared by 5 bases and J by 6 bases, with 16 bases between. The CDR3 DNA sequence: TGTGCCAGCAGCTACGGGGCAGGGAATGCTGAAGCTTTCTTT. Protein: CASSYGAGNAEAFF.

This chain connects TRBV6-5 to TRBJ1-4, with TRBD1 identical over 10 bases. Losses at the gene ends were 4 bases for V and 2 bases for J; bases not matched to a gene: 1. This CDR3 spans 15 amino acids. The germline gives CDR1 MNHEY, CDR2 SVGAGI. CDR3 residues: CASSWGQGTNEKLFF. CDR3 bases: TGTGCCAGCAGTTGGGGACAGGGGACTAATGAAAAACTGTTTTTT.

CDR3 sequence reads: CSGLEGIEQYF. The CDR3 DNA sequence: TGCAGCGGACTAGAGGGTATCGAGCAGTACTTC. The gene calls are TRBV29-1 and TRBJ2-7, with D perhaps TRBD2 (6 bases). Per germline, CDR1 SQVTM and CDR2 ANQGSEA. CDR3 length equals 11 residues. Between the trimmed V and J ends, which lost 7 bases and 6 bases, there was a span of 13 bases.

The table lists this clone with a count of one. The J gene is TRBJ1-1, the V gene TRBV25-1; TRBD1 matches 9 bases. V dropped 6 bases and J dropped 1; count of bases not matched to a gene: 3. The CDR3 covers 14 residues. In germline, CDR1 is MGHDK, CDR2 SYGVNS. The CDR3 nucleotides read TGTGCCAGCAGGGGGGACAGGGCGAACACTGAAGCTTTCTTT. Its protein is CASRGDRANTEAFF.

This chain connects TRBV5-1 to TRBJ2-7; D gene uncertain. Trimming removed 5 bases at V and 7 bases at J, with 22 bases between. The CDR3 is made up of 15 amino acids. Germline V gene data show CDR1 as SGHRS and CDR2 as YFSETQ. CDR3 amino acids: CASSYQSGDLGEQYF. Written as DNA, the CDR3 is TGCGCCAGCAGTTATCAATCCGGTGACCTAGGGGAGCAGTACTTC.

This rearrangement joins TRBV30 to TRBJ1-5; D remains unclear. The germline gives CDR1 GTSNPN, CDR2 SVGIG (reference sequence). The V end lost 3 bases, the J end lost 3 bases, and 9 bases lay between the germline ends. The CDR3 spans 13 residues. DNA for the CDR3: TGTGCCTGGAGCCGGGCCGCCAATCAGCCCCAGCATTTT. This encodes CAWSRAANQPQHF.

This clone occurred a few times. The genes are TRBV7-9 and TRBJ1-4; 7 nucleotides agree with TRBD1. This CDR3 spans 16 amino acids. In germline, CDR1 is SEHNR, CDR2 FQNEAQ (reference sequence). V lost 5 bases to trimming and J lost 0 bases; unmatched junction nucleotides: 6. In DNA form, the CDR3 reads TGTGCCAGCAGCACGGGACAGATGGCAACTAATGAAAAACTGTTTTTT. Amino acids: CASSTGQMATNEKLFF.

The table lists this clone with a count of one. The rearrangement uses TRBV4-1 and TRBJ1-2; possible D gene TRBD1, 5 bases. This CDR3 is 16 amino acids long. Trimming removed 2 bases at V and 3 bases at J, with 16 bases between. Per the germline V gene, CDR1 is MGHRA and CDR2 is YSYEKL. This CDR3 reads CASSQLGRTRHYGYTF. The CDR3 DNA follows: TGCGCCAGCAGCCAACTGGGCAGGACAAGGCACTATGGCTACACCTTC.

The rearrangement links TRBV6-2 or TRBV6-3 to TRBJ2-1, with D tentatively TRBD2 (5 bases). The CDR3 covers 17 residues. Deletions cut 0 bases from V and 1 base from J, with 13 bases between. From germline, CDR1 is MNHEY and CDR2 SVGEGT. The CDR3 is CASSYSLIRTSYNEQFF. The CDR3 DNA is TGTGCCAGCAGTTACTCCTTGATAAGGACTTCCTACAATGAGCAGTTCTTC.

The chain has TRBV5-6 and TRBJ1-2; 10 bases are a match to TRBD1. The V gene's germline CDR1 is SGHDT and CDR2 YYEEEE. V was clipped by 1 base and J by 5 bases; unmatched bases: 5. The CDR3 extends over 15 amino acids. DNA for the CDR3: TGTGCCAGCAGCTTGTGGGGACAGGGGAATTATGGCTACACCTTC. Residues: CASSLWGQGNYGYTF. Filled out from reference TRBV5-6 and TRBJ1-2, the complete variable domain reads DAGVTQSPTHLIKTRGQQVTLRCSPKSGHDTVSWYQQALGQGPQFIFQYYEEEERQRGNFPDRFSGHQFPNYSSELNVNALLLGDSALYLCASSLWGQGNYGYTFGSGTRLTVV.

The chain recombines TRBV9 with TRBJ2-2; TRBD2 aligns across 15 bases. Unmatched junction bases numbered 3, after V lost 4 bases and J lost 5 bases. Germline V CDR1 and CDR2: SGDLS, YYNGEE. The CDR3 runs to 16 residues. CDR3 nucleotide sequence: TGTGCCAGCAGCTTTGGGACTAGCGGGGGGACCGGGGAGCTGTTTTTT. Translation gives CASSFGTSGGTGELFF.

The chain is built from TRBV5-6 and TRBJ2-7; no clear D gene. The CDR3 runs to 14 residues. Trimming removed 3 bases from V and 0 bases from J, with 10 bases in between. From germline, CDR1 is SGHDT and CDR2 YYEEEE. The DNA of the CDR3 is TGTGCCAGCAGCTGGATCTCCAGCTCCTACGAGCAGTACTTC. This codes for CASSWISSSYEQYF.

V and J are TRBV4-1 and TRBJ1-3; D remains ambiguous. The CDR3 consists of 13 residues. With 4 bases removed from V and 0 bases from J, the gap between germline ends came to 4 bases. CDR1 MGHRA and CDR2 YSYEKL come from the germline V gene. The CDR3: CASSLSSGNTIYF. CDR3 bases: TGCGCCAGCAGCCTCAGCTCTGGAAACACCATATATTTT.

This chain connects TRBV18 to TRBJ2-4; 7 nucleotides align to TRBD1. CDR1 is KGHSH and CDR2 is LQKENI in the germline V gene. The CDR3 is 14 residues long. V gave up 3 bases and J gave up 1 base; unmatched junction bases: 0. The CDR3 is CASSPTGAKNIQYF. CDR3 bases: TGTGCCAGCTCACCGACAGGGGCCAAAAACATTCAGTACTTC. Full variable domain (rest looked up from reference TRBV18 and TRBJ2-4): NAGVMQNPRHLVRRRGQEARLRCSPMKGHSHVYWYRQLPEEGLKFMVYLQKENIIDESGMPKERFSAEFPKEGPSILRIQQVVRGDSAAYFCASSPTGAKNIQYFGAGTRLSVL.

This clone was picked up a small number of times. The V call is TRBV10-1, the J call TRBJ2-1; possible D gene TRBD2, 5 bases. V lost 2 bases to trimming and J lost 15 bases, with 17 bases between them. CDR3 length equals 13 residues. Germline values: CDR1 WNHNN, CDR2 SYGVQD (reference sequence). The DNA of the CDR3 is TGCGCCAGCAGTGAGGCCGGGGTAGAGCTTCTGTTCTTC. This gives the protein CASSEAGVELLFF.

The chain employs TRBV9 and TRBJ1-1; D ambiguous. This CDR3 spans 15 amino acids. Trimming shortened V by 1 base and J by 6 bases, and 16 bases separated the two germline ends. Germline V lookup: CDR1 SGDLS, CDR2 YYNGEE. This chain's CDR3 is CASSVNMGSDAEAFF. The CDR3 coding sequence is TGTGCCAGCAGCGTAAATATGGGGTCGGATGCTGAAGCTTTCTTT.

This clone was seen a few times. The chain has TRBV5-1 and TRBJ1-1, with D tentatively TRBD1 (5 bases). Germline-derived CDR1 and CDR2 are SGHRS and YFSETQ. The CDR3 has 14 residues. Trimming took off 3 bases at V and 9 bases at J, with 18 bases between the two ends. This chain's CDR3 is CASSSGEGIDKAFF. For the CDR3, the DNA is TGCGCCAGCAGCTCGGGGGAGGGCATTGATAAAGCTTTCTTT. Looking up the rest from reference TRBV5-1 and TRBJ1-1 gives the full variable domain: KAGVTQTPRYLIKTRGQQVTLSCSPISGHRSVSWYQQTPGQGLQFLFEYFSETQRNKGNFPGRFSGRQFSNSRSEMNVSTLELGDSALYLCASSSGEGIDKAFFGQGTRLTVV.

V usage is TRBV30 and J usage is TRBJ2-7; D may be TRBD1 (5 bases). The CDR3 is made up of 13 amino acids. Germline values: CDR1 GTSNPN, CDR2 SVGIG (reference sequence). The V end lost 4 bases, the J end lost 1 base, and 11 bases lay between the germline ends. CDR3 in amino acids: CAWTGSLSYEQYF. CDR3 nucleotide sequence: TGTGCCTGGACAGGGTCTTTATCCTACGAGCAGTACTTC.

The rearrangement uses TRBV5-1 and TRBJ2-3; TRBD2 is a possible D gene (7 bases). There are 14 residues in the CDR3. V shed 5 bases and J shed 2 bases, with 12 bases lying between them. CDR1 and CDR2 (germline): SGHRS, YFSETQ. CDR3 region: CASRAGAYTDTQYF. The CDR3 DNA is TGCGCCAGCAGGGCGGGGGCCTACACAGATACGCAGTATTTT.

The CDR3 DNA reads TGTGCCAGCAGTTACTCGGGCAGGGTCTACGAGCAGTACTTC. The encoded protein is CASSYSGRVYEQYF. The chain uses TRBV6-2 or TRBV6-3 and TRBJ2-7; TRBD1 is a possible D gene (5 bases). The germline gives CDR1 MNHEY, CDR2 SVGEGT. V was clipped by 0 bases and J by 3 bases, with 9 bases between them. The CDR3 contains 14 residues.

This chain uses TRBV10-3 with TRBJ1-5; D unclear. This CDR3 has 17 amino acids. The germline V and J ends were trimmed by 0 bases and 0 bases, with 12 bases remaining between them. The germline V gene has CDR1 ENHRY and CDR2 SYGVKD. CDR3: CAISESGRGNSNQPQHF. As DNA, the CDR3 is TGTGCCATCAGTGAGTCAGGACGTGGAAATAGCAATCAGCCCCAGCATTTT.

V usage is TRBV5-6 and J usage is TRBJ1-3; D may be TRBD1 (6 bases). There are 16 residues in the CDR3. Germline V lookup: CDR1 SGHDT, CDR2 YYEEEE. V lost 0 bases to trimming and J lost 0 bases, with 10 bases between them. CDR3 nucleotide sequence: TGTGCCAGCAGCTTGGAGGGGGACCCCTCTGGAAACACCATATATTTT. Translating it yields CASSLEGDPSGNTIYF.

The V call is TRBV5-4, the J call TRBJ2-6; no reliable D call. Germline lookup yields CDR1 SGHNT and CDR2 YYREEE (reference sequence). V lost 4 bases and J lost 4, with 6 bases in between. The CDR3 spans 13 residues. CDR3 DNA sequence: TGTGCCAGCAGCAACTGGGGGGCCAACGTCCTGACTTTC. This codes for CASSNWGANVLTF.

The CDR3 DNA sequence: TGTGCCACCGAGCGGGGGGGGAGTTTCGATACGCAGTATTTT. Translating gives CATERGGSFDTQYF. The chain joins TRBV28 to TRBJ2-3; 10 bases are shared with TRBD2. CDR3 length: 14 amino acids. Germline V gene lookup returns CDR1 MDHEN and CDR2 SYDVKM. The trim removed 10 bases at V and 6 bases at J, leaving 10 bases unmatched.

The gene calls are TRBV5-6 and TRBJ2-5, with D hard to call. The germline V gene has CDR1 SGHDT and CDR2 YYEEEE. The CDR3 contains 15 residues. The germline V and J ends were trimmed by 1 base and 3 bases, with 13 bases remaining between them. CDR3 sequence reads: CASSLFSPSEETQYF. The DNA of the CDR3 is TGTGCCAGCAGCTTGTTTTCACCCAGCGAAGAGACCCAGTACTTC.

This sequence joins TRBV28 and TRBJ2-1; the match to TRBD2 covers 9 bases. Germline CDR1 and CDR2: MDHEN and SYDVKM. J lost 8 bases, V lost 5 bases, and 10 bases had no gene match. CDR3 size: 15 residues. The CDR3 loop reads CASSHSGSSEDEQFF. DNA for the CDR3: TGTGCCAGCAGTCATAGCGGGAGCTCGGAGGATGAGCAGTTCTTC.